This TCR beta chain was recorded in a study of Ad26.COV2.S vaccination and SARS-CoV-2 variants. A note on this clone: The sample holds other DNA sequences that translate to the same CDR3.

Profiling relied on immunoSEQ multiplex PCR, and the TCRdb table lists in-frame clones only, not all of them. The sample lists roughly 400,000 clones, about nine tenths seen once, with less than 5.5% in the top ten. Noted treatment: some 19 received Ad26.COV2.S at low or high dose, single or two shots; roughly five received placebo; per-sample allocation not given. Sampling happened 63 days after the first vaccine or placebo injection. The CDR3 loop spans 16 amino acids. J gave up 7 bases and V 3 bases, and 8 bases lay outside the gene matches. The germline CDR1 and CDR2 sequences are KGHSH and LQKENI.

The specimen comprised peripheral blood, sampled in a trial of Ad26.COV2.S vaccine versus placebo. V gene TRBV18 combines with J gene TRBJ2-1; 11 bases are a match to TRBD2. The TCR was taken from a person aged 18 to 65 who received the Ad26.COV2.S COVID-19 vaccine or a placebo. The CDR3 region is CASSPSSGRSYNEQFF. In DNA form, the CDR3 reads TGTGCCAGCTCACCCTCTAGCGGGAGGTCATATAATGAGCAGTTCTTC. Full variable domain (remainder filled in from reference TRBV18 and TRBJ2-1): NAGVMQNPRHLVRRRGQEARLRCSPMKGHSHVYWYRQLPEEGLKFMVYLQKENIIDESGMPKERFSAEFPKEGPSILRIQQVVRGDSAAYFCASSPSSGRSYNEQFFGPGTRLTVL.